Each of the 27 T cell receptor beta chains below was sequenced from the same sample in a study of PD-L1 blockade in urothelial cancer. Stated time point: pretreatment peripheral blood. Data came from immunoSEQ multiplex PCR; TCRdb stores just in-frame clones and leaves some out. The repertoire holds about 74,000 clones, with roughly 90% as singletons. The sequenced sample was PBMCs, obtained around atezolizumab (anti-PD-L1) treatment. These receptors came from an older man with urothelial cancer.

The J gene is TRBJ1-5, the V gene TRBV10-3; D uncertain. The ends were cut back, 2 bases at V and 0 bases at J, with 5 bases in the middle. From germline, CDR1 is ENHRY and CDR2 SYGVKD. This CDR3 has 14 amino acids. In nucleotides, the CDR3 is TGTGCCATCAGTGAGAACAGTAGCAATCAGCCCCAGCATTTT. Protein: CAISENSSNQPQHF.

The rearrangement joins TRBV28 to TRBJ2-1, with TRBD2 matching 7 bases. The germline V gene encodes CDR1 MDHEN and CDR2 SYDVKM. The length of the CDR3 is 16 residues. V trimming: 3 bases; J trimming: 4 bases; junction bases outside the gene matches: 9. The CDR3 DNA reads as TGTGCCAGCAGTTTCTTTCGCGGGAGAGCATACAATGAGCAGTTCTTC. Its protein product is CASSFFRGRAYNEQFF.

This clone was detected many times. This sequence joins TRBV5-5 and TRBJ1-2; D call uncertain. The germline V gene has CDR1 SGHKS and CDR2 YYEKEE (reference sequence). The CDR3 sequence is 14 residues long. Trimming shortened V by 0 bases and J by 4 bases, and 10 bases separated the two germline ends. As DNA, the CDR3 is TGTGCCAGCAGCTTGGCCGGGGTGGGCTATGGCTACACCTTC. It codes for CASSLAGVGYGYTF.

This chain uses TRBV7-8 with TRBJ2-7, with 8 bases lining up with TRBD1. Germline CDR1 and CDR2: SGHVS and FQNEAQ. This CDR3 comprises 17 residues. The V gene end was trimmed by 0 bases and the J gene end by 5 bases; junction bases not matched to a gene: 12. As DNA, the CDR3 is TGTGCCAGCAGCTTAGCGCGGTTTATGGACAGGGCCCACGAGCAGTACTTC. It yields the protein CASSLARFMDRAHEQYF.

CDR3 nucleotide sequence: TGCAGCGTTAAACAGGGGAACACTGAAGCTTTCTTT. It specifies CSVKQGNTEAFF. J is TRBJ1-1 and V is TRBV29-1, with D perhaps matching TRBD1 (6 bases). The germline V gene has CDR1 SQVTM and CDR2 ANQGSEA. Between the trimmed V and J ends, which lost 5 bases and 1 base, there was a span of 8 bases. The CDR3 length is 12 residues.

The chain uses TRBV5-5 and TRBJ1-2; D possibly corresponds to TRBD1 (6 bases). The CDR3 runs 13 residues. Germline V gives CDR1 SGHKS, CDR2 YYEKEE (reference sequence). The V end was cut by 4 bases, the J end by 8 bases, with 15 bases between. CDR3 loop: CASSLQGTGGYTF. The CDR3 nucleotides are TGTGCCAGCAGCCTACAGGGTACGGGGGGCTACACCTTC.

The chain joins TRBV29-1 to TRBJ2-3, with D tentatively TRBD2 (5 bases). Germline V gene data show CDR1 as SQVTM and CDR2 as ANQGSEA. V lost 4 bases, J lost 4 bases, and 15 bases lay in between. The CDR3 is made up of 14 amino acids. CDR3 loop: CSVASWEIADTQYF. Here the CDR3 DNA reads TGCAGCGTTGCAAGTTGGGAGATCGCAGATACGCAGTATTTT.

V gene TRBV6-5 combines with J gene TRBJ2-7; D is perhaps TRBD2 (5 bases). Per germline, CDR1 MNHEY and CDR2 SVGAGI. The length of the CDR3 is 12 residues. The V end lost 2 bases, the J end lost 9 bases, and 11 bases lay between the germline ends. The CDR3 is CASSYDGDAQYF. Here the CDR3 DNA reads TGTGCCAGCAGTTACGACGGGGATGCGCAGTACTTC.

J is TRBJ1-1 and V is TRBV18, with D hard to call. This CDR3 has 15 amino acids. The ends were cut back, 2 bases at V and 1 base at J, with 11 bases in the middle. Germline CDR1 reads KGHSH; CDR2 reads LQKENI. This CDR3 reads CASSPERRRNTEAFF. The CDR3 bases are TGTGCCAGCTCACCAGAGAGGAGGAGGAACACTGAAGCTTTCTTT.

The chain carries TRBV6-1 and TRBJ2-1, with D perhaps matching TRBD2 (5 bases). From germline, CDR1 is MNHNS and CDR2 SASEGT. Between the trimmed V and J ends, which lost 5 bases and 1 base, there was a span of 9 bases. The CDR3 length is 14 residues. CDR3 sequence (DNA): TGTGCCAGCAGTAAAGGGAGTTCCTACAATGAGCAGTTCTTC. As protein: CASSKGSSYNEQFF.

This chain's CDR3 is CASSRADEQFF. The CDR3 nucleotides are TGTGCCAGCAGCCGAGCCGATGAGCAGTTCTTC. The rearrangement links TRBV28 to TRBJ2-1; no firm D call. This CDR3 comprises 11 residues. The V end was cut by 6 bases, the J end by 8 bases, with 8 bases between. The germline CDR1 and CDR2 sequences are MDHEN and SYDVKM.

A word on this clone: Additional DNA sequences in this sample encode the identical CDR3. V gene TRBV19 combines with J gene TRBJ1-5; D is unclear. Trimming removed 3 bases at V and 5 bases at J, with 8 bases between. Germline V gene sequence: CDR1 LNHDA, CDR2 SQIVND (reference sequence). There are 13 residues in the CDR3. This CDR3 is CASSIPLDQPQHF. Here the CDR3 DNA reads TGTGCCAGTAGTATTCCGTTAGATCAGCCCCAGCATTTT.

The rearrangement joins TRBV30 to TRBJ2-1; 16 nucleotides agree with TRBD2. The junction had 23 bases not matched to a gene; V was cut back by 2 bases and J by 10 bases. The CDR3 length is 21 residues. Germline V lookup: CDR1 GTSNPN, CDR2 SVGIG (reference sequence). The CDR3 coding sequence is TGTGCCTGGAGTCTAAGGGGGCAGGGACTAGCGGGAGGGCCGAGGATCGTGGAGCAGTTCTTC. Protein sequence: CAWSLRGQGLAGGPRIVEQFF.

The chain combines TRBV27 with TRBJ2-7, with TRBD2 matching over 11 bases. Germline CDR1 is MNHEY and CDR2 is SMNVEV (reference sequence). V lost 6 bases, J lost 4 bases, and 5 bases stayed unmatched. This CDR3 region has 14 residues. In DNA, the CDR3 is TGTGCCAGCAGGGGAGGGACTAGCGGATACGAGCAGTACTTC. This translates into CASRGGTSGYEQYF.

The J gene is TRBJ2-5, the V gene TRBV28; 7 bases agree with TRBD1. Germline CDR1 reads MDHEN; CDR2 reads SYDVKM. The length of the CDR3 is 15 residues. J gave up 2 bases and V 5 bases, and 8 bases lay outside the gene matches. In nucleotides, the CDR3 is TGTGCCAGCAGTCAGGCCGGGACAGCTCAAGAGACCCAGTACTTC. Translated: CASSQAGTAQETQYF.

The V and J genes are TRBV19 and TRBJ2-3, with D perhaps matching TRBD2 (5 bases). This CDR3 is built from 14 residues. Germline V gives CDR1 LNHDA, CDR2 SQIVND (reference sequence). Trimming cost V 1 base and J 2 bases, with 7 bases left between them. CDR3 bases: TGTGCCAGTAGTATAGGAGCGGCCACAGATACGCAGTATTTT. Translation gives CASSIGAATDTQYF.

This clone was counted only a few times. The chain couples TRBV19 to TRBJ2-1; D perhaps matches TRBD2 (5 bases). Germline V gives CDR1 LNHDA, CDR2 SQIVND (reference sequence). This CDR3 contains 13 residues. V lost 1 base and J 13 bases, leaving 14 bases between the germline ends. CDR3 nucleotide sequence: TGTGCCAGTAGTATAGCATCTAGGGAGAGACAGTTCTTC. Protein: CASSIASRERQFF.

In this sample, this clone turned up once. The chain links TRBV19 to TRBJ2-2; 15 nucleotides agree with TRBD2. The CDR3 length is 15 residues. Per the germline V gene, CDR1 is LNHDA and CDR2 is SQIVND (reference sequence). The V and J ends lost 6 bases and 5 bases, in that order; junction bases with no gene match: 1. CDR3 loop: CASRGLAGGTGELFF. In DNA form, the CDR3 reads TGTGCCAGTAGGGGACTAGCGGGAGGTACCGGGGAGCTGTTTTTT.

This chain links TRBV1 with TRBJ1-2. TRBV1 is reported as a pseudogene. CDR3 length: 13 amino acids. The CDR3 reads CTSSHGGSDGYTF. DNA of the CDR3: TGCACCAGCAGCCACGGGGGTTCGGATGGCTACACCTTC.

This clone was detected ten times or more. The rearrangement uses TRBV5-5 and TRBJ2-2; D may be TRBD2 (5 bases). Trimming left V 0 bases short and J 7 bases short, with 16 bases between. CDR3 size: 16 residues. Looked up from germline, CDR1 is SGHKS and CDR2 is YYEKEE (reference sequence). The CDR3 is CASSLEPGTSNGELFF. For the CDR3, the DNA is TGTGCCAGCAGCTTGGAGCCCGGCACTAGTAACGGGGAGCTGTTTTTT.

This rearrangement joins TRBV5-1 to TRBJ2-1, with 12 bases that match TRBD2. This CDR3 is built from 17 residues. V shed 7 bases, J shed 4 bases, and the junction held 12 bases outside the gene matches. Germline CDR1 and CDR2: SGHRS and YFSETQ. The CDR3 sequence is CASPLRTSGVGYNEQFF. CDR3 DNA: TGCGCCAGCCCCCTAAGGACTAGCGGGGTGGGGTACAATGAGCAGTTCTTC.

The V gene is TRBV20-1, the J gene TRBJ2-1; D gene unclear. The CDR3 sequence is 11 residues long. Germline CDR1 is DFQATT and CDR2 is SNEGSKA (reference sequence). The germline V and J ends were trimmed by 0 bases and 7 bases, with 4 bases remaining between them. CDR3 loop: CSARDPNEQFF. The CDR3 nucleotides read TGCAGTGCTAGAGATCCTAATGAGCAGTTCTTC.

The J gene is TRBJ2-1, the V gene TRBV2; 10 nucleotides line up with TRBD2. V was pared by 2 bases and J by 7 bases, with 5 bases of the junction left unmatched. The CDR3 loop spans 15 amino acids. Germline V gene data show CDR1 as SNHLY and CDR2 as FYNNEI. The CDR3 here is CASSERASGSNEQFF. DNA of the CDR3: TGTGCCAGCAGTGAACGGGCTAGCGGGAGTAATGAGCAGTTCTTC. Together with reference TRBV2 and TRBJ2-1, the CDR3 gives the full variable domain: EPEVTQTPSHQVTQMGQEVILRCVPISNHLYFYWYRQILGQKVEFLVSFYNNEISEKSEIFDDQFSVERPDGSNFTLKIRSTKLEDSAMYFCASSERASGSNEQFFGPGTRLTVL.

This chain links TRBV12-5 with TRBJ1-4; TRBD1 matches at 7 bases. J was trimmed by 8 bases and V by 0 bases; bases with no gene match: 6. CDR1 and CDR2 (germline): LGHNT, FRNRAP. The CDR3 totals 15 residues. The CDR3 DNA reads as TGTGCTAGTGGTTTGGTACAGGGGCTGGCGGAAAAACTGTTTTTT. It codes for CASGLVQGLAEKLFF.

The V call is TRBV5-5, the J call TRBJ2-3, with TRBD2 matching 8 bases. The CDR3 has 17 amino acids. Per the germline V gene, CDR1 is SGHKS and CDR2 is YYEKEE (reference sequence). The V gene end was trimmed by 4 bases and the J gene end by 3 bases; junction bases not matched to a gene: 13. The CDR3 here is CASSRTSGGGRTDTQYF. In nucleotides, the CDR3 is TGTGCCAGCAGCCGTACTTCCGGGGGGGGGAGGACAGATACGCAGTATTTT.

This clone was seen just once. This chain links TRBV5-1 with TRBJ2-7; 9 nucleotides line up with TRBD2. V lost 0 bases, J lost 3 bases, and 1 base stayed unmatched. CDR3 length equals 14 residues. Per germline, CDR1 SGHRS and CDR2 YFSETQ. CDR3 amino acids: CASSLATSGYEQYF. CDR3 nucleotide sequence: TGCGCCAGCAGCTTGGCGACTAGCGGCTACGAGCAGTACTTC.

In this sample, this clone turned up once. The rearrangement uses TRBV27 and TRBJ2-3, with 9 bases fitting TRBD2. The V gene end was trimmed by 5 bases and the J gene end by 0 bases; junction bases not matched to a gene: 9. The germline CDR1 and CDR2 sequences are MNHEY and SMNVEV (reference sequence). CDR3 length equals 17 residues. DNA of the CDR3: TGTGCCAGCAGTCTCCAAACTAGCGGGCCTAGCACAGATACGCAGTATTTT. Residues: CASSLQTSGPSTDTQYF.